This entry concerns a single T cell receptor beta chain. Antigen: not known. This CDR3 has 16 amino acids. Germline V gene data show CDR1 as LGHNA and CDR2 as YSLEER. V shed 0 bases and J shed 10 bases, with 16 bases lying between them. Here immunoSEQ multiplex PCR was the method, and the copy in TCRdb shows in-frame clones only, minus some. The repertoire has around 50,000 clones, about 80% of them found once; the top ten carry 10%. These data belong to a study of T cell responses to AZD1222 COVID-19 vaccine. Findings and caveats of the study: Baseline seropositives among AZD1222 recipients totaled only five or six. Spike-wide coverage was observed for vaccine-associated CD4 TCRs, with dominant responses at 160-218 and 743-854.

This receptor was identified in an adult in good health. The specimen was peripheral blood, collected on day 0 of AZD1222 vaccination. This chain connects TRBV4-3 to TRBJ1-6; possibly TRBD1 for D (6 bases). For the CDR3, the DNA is TGCGCCAGCAGCCAAGATAGGGGGGGCGTGCAATCACCCCTCCACTTT. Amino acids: CASSQDRGGVQSPLHF.